Here is one T cell receptor beta chain with its context. With MiXCR, TCRdb called clones anew from the PCR reads. The table lists about 59,000 clones, around 16% of them singletons, with roughly a tenth in the top ten. The source of the sample is a study of metastatic and nonmetastatic thyroid tumors. This CDR3 has 16 amino acids. The germline V and J ends were trimmed by 1 base and 3 bases, with 15 bases remaining between them. Germline lookup yields CDR1 SGHVS and CDR2 FQNEAQ. Thyroid surgery was performed in patients who had received no treatment beforehand. Sequences were obtained from blood. The TCR sequence derives from a male donor with papillary thyroid cancer or a benign thyroid nodule (not recorded which). Some clones in this sample may be carry-over from other donors' samples. The gene calls are TRBV7-8 and TRBJ1-1; D might be TRBD1 (6 bases). CDR3 bases: TGTGCCAGCAGCTTAGGCATCCAGGGGAGATACACTGAAGCTTTCTTT. It specifies CASSLGIQGRYTEAFF.